This paragraph reports one T cell receptor (beta chain). Its antigen remains unidentified. HIV-negative, healthy adults without recent acute infections or vaccinations were the donors. The sample comes from a study of shared clonotypes between healthy human individuals. Study-wide points: Generation probability values for non-shared clonotypes were lower than those for clonotypes shared by all four donors.

Measured with immunoSEQ multiplex PCR; TCRdb has only the in-frame clones, and not every one. The sample contains about 360,000 clones, about 73% of which appear only once. The ends were cut back, 0 bases at V and 1 base at J, with 27 bases in the middle. Per the germline V gene, CDR1 is MRHNA and CDR2 is SNTAGT. The CDR3 has 21 residues. The sequence was collected from a man aged 25-40 years in good health. The genes are TRBV6-4 and TRBJ1-1; D is ambiguous. Sequencing was performed on memory CD4+ T cells sorted from blood. Subset reported: CD45RA-negative fraction. CDR3 in DNA: TGTGCCAGCAGTGACTCGAGGGAAACTGCAAACGGGGTTGTGCCGAACACTGAAGCTTTCTTT. Its translation: CASSDSRETANGVVPNTEAFF.